This T cell receptor beta chain derives from a study of blood T cell repertoires in COVID-19. TCRdb keeps only in-frame clones here, not all; method: immunoSEQ multiplex PCR. The sample carries more than 65,000 clones, about four fifths recorded once. The source of this sequence is a woman over 75 with active or convalescent COVID-19. Input material: peripheral blood.

The DNA of the CDR3 is TGTGCCAGCAGCTCACGGGACAACCCCTACGAGCAGTACTTC. It specifies CASSSRDNPYEQYF. This chain joins TRBV11-2 and TRBJ2-7, with D possibly matching TRBD1 (6 bases). The V gene's germline CDR1 is SGHAT and CDR2 FQNNGV. Trimming cost V 4 bases and J 2 bases, with 12 bases left between them. This CDR3 region has 14 residues.